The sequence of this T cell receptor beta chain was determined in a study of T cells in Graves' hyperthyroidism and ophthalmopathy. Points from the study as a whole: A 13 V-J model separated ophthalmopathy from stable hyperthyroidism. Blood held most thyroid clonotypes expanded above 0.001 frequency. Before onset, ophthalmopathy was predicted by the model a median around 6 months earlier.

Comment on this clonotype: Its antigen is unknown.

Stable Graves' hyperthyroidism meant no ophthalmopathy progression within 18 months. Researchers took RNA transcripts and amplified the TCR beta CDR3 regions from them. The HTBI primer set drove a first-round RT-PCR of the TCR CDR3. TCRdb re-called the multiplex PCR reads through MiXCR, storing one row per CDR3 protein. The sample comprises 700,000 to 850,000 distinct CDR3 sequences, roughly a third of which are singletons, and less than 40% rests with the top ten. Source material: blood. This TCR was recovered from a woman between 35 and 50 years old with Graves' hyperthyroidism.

CDR3 region: CSAGPPIKGLNTEAFF. CDR3 in DNA: TGCAGTGCTGGACCCCCCATAAAGGGTTTGAACACTGAAGCTTTCTTT. The V call is TRBV20-1, the J call TRBJ1-1; D uncertain. The ends were cut back, 5 bases at V and 0 bases at J, with 19 bases in the middle. Per germline, CDR1 DFQATT and CDR2 SNEGSKA (reference sequence). CDR3 size: 16 residues.